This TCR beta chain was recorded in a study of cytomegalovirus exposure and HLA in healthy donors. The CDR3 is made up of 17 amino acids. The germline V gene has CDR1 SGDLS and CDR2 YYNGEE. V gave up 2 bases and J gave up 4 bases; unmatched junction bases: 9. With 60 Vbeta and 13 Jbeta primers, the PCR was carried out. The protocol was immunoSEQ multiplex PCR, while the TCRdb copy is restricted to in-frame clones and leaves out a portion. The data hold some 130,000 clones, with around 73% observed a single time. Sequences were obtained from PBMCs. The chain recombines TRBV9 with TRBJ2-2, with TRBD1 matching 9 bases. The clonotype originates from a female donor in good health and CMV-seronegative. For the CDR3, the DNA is TGTGCCAGCAGCGTTCACCGGGACAGGGCGGTCACCGGGGAGCTGTTTTTT. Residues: CASSVHRDRAVTGELFF.